These 5 T cell receptor beta chains came from one sample sequenced in a study of CD8 T cells in ankylosing spondylitis. Broader study findings: Seemingly distinctive of ankylosing spondylitis blood was a TCR beta motif formed by eight highly homologous variants.

In TCRdb, the 5' RACE reads were re-called with MiXCR into one record per CDR3 protein. The sample gives approximately 300,000 distinct CDR3 sequences, roughly 8% of which show up once; approximately 14% is in the top ten. Their specific antigens are unknown. Sequenced material: blood, either unsorted or a sorted T cell fraction (not recorded which). These receptors all come from a male donor with ankylosing spondylitis.

This sequence joins TRBV20-1 and TRBJ2-3; 7 nucleotides agree with TRBD2. CDR1 is DFQATT and CDR2 is SNEGSKA in the germline V gene (reference sequence). The CDR3 runs 15 residues. Trimming at V came to 0 bases and at J to 2 bases, leaving 5 bases not matched to a gene. CDR3 sequence reads: CSARDGGEPTDTQYF. The CDR3 coding sequence is TGCAGTGCTAGAGATGGGGGGGAGCCCACAGATACGCAGTATTTT.

In its sample, this clonotype was seen many times. J is TRBJ2-1 and V is TRBV11-1; 15 bases are a match to TRBD2. This CDR3 spans 18 amino acids. Per germline, CDR1 SGHAT and CDR2 FQDESV (reference sequence). Trimming at V came to 5 bases and at J to 7 bases, leaving 12 bases not matched to a gene. The CDR3 sequence: CASSAAGTSGRMRNEQFF. CDR3 nucleotides: TGTGCCAGCAGCGCAGCAGGGACTAGCGGGAGGATGCGGAATGAGCAGTTCTTC. The entire variable domain, with the rest obtained from reference TRBV11-1 and TRBJ2-1, is as follows: EAEVAQSPRYKITEKSQAVAFWCDPISGHATLYWYRQILGQGPELLVQFQDESVVDDSQLPKDRFSAERLKGVDSTLKIQPAELGDSAMYLCASSAAGTSGRMRNEQFFGPGTRLTVL.

The J gene is TRBJ2-3, the V gene TRBV7-9; TRBD2 aligns across 8 bases. Losses at the gene ends were 8 bases for V and 1 base for J; bases not matched to a gene: 11. The CDR3 sequence is 16 residues long. Germline CDR1 SEHNR, CDR2 FQNEAQ (reference sequence). The CDR3 sequence: CASGPSVTSGTDTQYF. In nucleotides, the CDR3 is TGTGCCAGCGGCCCGAGTGTGACTAGCGGCACAGATACGCAGTATTTT.

This clonotype was found a few times. The rearrangement links TRBV20-1 to TRBJ2-3, with 9 positions matching TRBD2. V gave up 6 bases and J gave up 2 bases; unmatched junction bases: 9. CDR3 size: 15 residues. Germline V gene lookup returns CDR1 DFQATT and CDR2 SNEGSKA (reference sequence). The CDR3 reads CSANGLAGATDTQYF. In DNA form, the CDR3 reads TGCAGTGCCAATGGGTTAGCGGGAGCCACAGATACGCAGTATTTT.

The chain employs TRBV20-1 and TRBJ1-5; no clear D. This CDR3 has 12 amino acids. Looked up from germline, CDR1 is DFQATT and CDR2 is SNEGSKA (reference sequence). The V and J ends lost 6 bases and 3 bases respectively, with 9 bases between them. As DNA, the CDR3 is TGCAGTGCCCGGTCTATCAATCAGCCCCAGCATTTT. Its translation is CSARSINQPQHF.